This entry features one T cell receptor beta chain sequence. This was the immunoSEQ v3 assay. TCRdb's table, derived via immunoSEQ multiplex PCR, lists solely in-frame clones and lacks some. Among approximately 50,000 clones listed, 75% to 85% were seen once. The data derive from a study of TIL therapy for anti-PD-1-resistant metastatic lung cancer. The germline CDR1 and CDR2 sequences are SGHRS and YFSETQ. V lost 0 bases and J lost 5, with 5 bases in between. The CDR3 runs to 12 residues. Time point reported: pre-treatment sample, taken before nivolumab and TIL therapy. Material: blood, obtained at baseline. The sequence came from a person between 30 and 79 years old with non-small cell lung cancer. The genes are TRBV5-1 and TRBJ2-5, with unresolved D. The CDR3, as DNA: TGCGCCAGCAGCTTGGGGCTTGAGACCCAGTACTTC. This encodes CASSLGLETQYF.